This TCR beta chain was captured in a study of blood T cells in healthy people across ages (dated by TCRdb to between 2015 and 2016). In the study overall: In model experiments, template switching captured roughly one uniquely barcoded TCR beta cDNA molecule for every two T cells. Two additional independent replicas of 1 million unique cDNA reads from the same blood draw were analyzed for two donors (one aged 18 to 30 and one aged 80 or older). Age-related changes in TCR beta repertoire diversity were measured in the study by deep sequencing normalized with unique cDNA molecular identifiers. To avoid experimental bias, donors of different ages were randomly spread across the sequencing lanes. The donors were divided into four age groups: young (average around 16 years), middle-aged (under 40), aged (approximately 62) and long-lived (about 80).

Overall study outcomes, separate from this receptor: As age increased, observed TCR beta diversity per million T cells dropped in a roughly linear way, and a significant reduction was already evident by age roughly 36. Because profiling used bulk unsorted PBMCs, naive and antigen-experienced compartments could not be compared conclusively. Estimates of total diversity from one million sequenced T cells were regarded as lower bounds and underestimates. There was a strong correlation between observed TCR beta diversity and the percentage of naive T cells measured by flow cytometry. The CMV infection status of donors was not known, potentially confounding age-related changes in expanded clonotypes. Compared with the aged group, the long-lived group had more naive CD4+ T cells, fewer expanded clones and increased TCR diversity, suggesting age selection.

The donors were 40 or so Caucasian individuals from Russia, aged roughly 6 to 90 years, who were systemically healthy. Roughly 9 milliliters of peripheral blood were drawn from each donor into EDTA-treated Vacutainer tubes. Ficoll-Paque density-gradient centrifugation was used to isolate PBMCs, with at least 6 million obtained per sample. Trizol reagent was used to extract total RNA from the PBMCs, yielding at least 5 micrograms per sample. The percentages of naive CD45RAhigh/CD27high T cells were determined by flow cytometry on a PBMC aliquot from every donor. In regard to this clonotype: No antigen is known for it. Base-call qualities are not available, and no considerably larger clone is one nucleotide away.

The library was prepared using 5' RACE. Reads for this sample came from an Illumina HiSeq 2500. A second 7 to 11 cycle PCR used a sample-barcoded 5' primer and a J-beta primer mix. A unique molecular identifier was introduced onto each TCR beta cDNA molecule by a template-switch 5' adaptor carrying 12 random nucleotides. Each sample yielded at least 2.5 million CDR3-containing paired-end reads. The Mint cDNA synthesis kit, primed by a TRBC-specific oligonucleotide, was used to synthesize first-strand cDNA from all RNA. All cDNA was treated with uracil-DNA glycosylase and then went through a first 18-cycle PCR with the universal primers M1SS and BC2_uni_R. Processing in the source paper ran as follows. Each sample was normalized by randomly selecting 1 million high-quality reads, each carrying a distinct molecular identifier. Instead of being binned into consensus sequences, reads with shared molecular identifiers were discarded. MiTCR, run with a Q25 quality threshold and the strictest error-elimination algorithm, handled CDR3 identification, clonotype clustering and error correction. A nonparametric unseen species model with Euler transformation was used to estimate a lower bound on total TCR beta diversity. TCRdb ran its own pipeline on the public reads, namely fastp trimming at Q25 and MiXCR clone calling, and kept in-frame beta chains. When rows share a CDR3 protein, they turn into one entry using the most common DNA and genes. The V and J calls follow TCRdb's processing rather than the paper's. The sample table shows about 670,000 distinct CDR3 sequences, and around 43% are seen once. Jointly, the top ten make up 25% to 35% of the sample.

Taken from the germline V gene (reference sequence), the CDR1 and CDR2 loops are DFQATT and SNEGSKA. Trimming removed 3 bases from V and 0 bases from J; the gene matches leave 8 bases unexplained. There are 15 amino acids in the CDR3, from cysteine to phenylalanine inclusive. Only the CDR3 portion is preserved as DNA: 45 bases, with reading frame beginning at the first base. This chain joins TRBV20-1 to TRBJ2-7; 7 middle bases align to TRBD1. This TCR derives from a man older than 75 in good health. Sequences were obtained from blood. The nucleotide sequence is given as TGCAGTGCTAGCCCGGGACAGCAACTCTCCTACGAGCAGTACTTC. Its protein reads: CSASPGQQLSYEQYF.